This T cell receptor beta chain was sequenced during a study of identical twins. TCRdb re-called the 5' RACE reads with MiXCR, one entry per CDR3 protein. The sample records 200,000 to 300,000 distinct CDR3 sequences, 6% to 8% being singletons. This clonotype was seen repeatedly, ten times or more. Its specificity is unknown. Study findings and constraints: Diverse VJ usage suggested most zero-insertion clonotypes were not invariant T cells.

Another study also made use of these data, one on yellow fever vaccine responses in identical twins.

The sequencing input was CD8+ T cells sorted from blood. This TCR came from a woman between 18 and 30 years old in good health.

CDR3 amino acids: CASSLELAGIDEQFF. In nucleotides, the CDR3 is TGTGCCAGCAGCTTGGAGCTAGCGGGAATCGATGAGCAGTTCTTC. The rearrangement links TRBV5-8 to TRBJ2-1, with 9 bases matching TRBD2. Losses at the gene ends were 0 bases for V and 8 bases for J; bases not matched to a gene: 6. The CDR3 sequence is 15 residues long. Germline lookup yields CDR1 SGHTS and CDR2 YDEGEE. The whole variable domain, remainder taken from reference TRBV5-8 and TRBJ2-1, is EAGVTQSPTHLIKTRGQQATLRCSPISGHTSVYWYQQALGLGLQFLLWYDEGEERNRGNFPPRFSGRQFPNYSSELNVNALELEDSALYLCASSLELAGIDEQFFGPGTRLTVL.